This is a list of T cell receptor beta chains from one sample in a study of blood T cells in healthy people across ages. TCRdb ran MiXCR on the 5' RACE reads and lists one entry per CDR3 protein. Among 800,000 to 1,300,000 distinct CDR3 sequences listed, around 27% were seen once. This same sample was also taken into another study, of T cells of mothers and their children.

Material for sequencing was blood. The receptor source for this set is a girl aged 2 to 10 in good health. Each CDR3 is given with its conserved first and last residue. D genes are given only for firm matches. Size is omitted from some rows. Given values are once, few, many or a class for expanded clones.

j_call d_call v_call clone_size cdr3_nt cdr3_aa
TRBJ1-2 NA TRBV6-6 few TGTGCCAGCACTAAGGGGGAGGGAGACTATGGCTACACCTTC CASTKGEGDYGYTF
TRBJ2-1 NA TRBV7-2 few TGTGCCAGCAGCTTAGGACCAGAAGGGGTCAATGAGCAGTTCTTC CASSLGPEGVNEQFF
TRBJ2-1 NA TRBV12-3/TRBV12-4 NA TGTGCCAGCAGCATGGAGGCTTTATCCTACAATGAGCAGTTCTTC CASSMEALSYNEQFF
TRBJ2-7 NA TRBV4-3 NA TGCGCCAGCAGCCAAGATAGGACAGTTACCTACGAGCAGTACTTC CASSQDRTVTYEQYF
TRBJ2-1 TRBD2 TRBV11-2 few TGTGCCAGCCGCGAGGCGGGAGGATCAAATGAGCAGTTCTTC CASREAGGSNEQFF
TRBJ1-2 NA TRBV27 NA TGTGCCAGCAGTTTCCGAGATTGGGACTATGGCTACACCTTC CASSFRDWDYGYTF
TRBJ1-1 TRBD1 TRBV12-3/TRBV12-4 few TGTGCCAGCAGTCCATATCAGGGGGAGAACACTGAAGCTTTCTTT CASSPYQGENTEAFF
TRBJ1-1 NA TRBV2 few TGTGCCAGCAGTGCAGGGGCTATGAACACTGAAGCTTTCTTT CASSAGAMNTEAFF
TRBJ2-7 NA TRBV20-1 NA TGCAGTGCTAGTGGGGAGTCCGACTACGAGCAGTACTTC CSASGESDYEQYF
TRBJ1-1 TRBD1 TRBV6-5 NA TGTGCCAGCAGTCGGACAGGTATGAACACTGAAGCTTTCTTT CASSRTGMNTEAFF
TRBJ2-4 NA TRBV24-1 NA TGTGCCACCGGTGATGGAGACCCGGCCAAAAACATTCAGTACTTC CATGDGDPAKNIQYF